This paragraph reports one T cell receptor beta chain. Its antigen is not identified. CDR1 and CDR2 (germline): KGHSH, LQKENI. The CDR3 is 13 residues long. V lost 1 base, J lost 3 bases, and 6 bases lay in between. This sample was taken from a study of radiotherapy plus CTLA-4 blockade in lung cancer. General study results and limits: In blood, TCR clones derived from the tumor expanded after radiotherapy plus ipilimumab. Alongside interferon-beta, early blood T cell clone dynamics were reportedly the best predictor of response.

Each patient with chemo-refractory metastatic non-small-cell lung cancer was treated with focal radiation plus CTLA-4 blockade using ipilimumab. Sequencing was performed with immunoSEQ multiplex PCR; in TCRdb, only in-frame clones are kept and a portion is missing. Of about 53,000 clones listed, 80% to 90% are singletons. The chain couples TRBV18 to TRBJ1-2; D might be TRBD1 (6 bases). This clonotype was sampled from a human donor with non-small cell lung cancer whose response to radiotherapy plus ipilimumab could not be evaluated. The specimen was peripheral blood, collected from a patient treated with radiotherapy plus ipilimumab. The CDR3: CASSPHRDYGYTF. The CDR3 region has the DNA TGTGCCAGCTCACCACACAGGGACTATGGCTACACCTTC.